This T cell receptor (beta chain) was documented in a study of blood T cell repertoires in COVID-19. Study in general: Samples taken during acute and convalescent COVID-19 were collected in the United States, Italy and Spain. T cells, B-cell-depleted T cells, or PBMCs supplied cDNA or gDNA.

The germline gives CDR1 SQVTM, CDR2 ANQGSEA. The CDR3 loop spans 11 amino acids. Trimming at V came to 7 bases and at J to 5 bases, leaving 3 bases not matched to a gene. Original processing notes: Estimation of nucleated cell counts relied on the amplification of reference gene primers. Sequenced by immunoSEQ multiplex PCR; TCRdb stores in-frame clones only, minus some. The DNA gave D and trimming, while V, J and clone size come from that table. The sample consists of about 120,000 clones, over 60% of them appearing once. This TCR derives from a woman older than 75 with acute or convalescent COVID-19. The sample was peripheral blood. The rearrangement uses TRBV29-1 and TRBJ2-5, with 8 nucleotides matching TRBD2. The CDR3, as DNA: TGCAGCGACAAGCGGGGGGAGACCCAGTACTTC. This translates into CSDKRGETQYF.